The entry that follows covers one T cell receptor (beta chain) sequence. The specificity of this receptor is unknown. Mismatch with germline at one junction end may stem from a read error. These data are taken from a study of CD8+CD57+ T cells in acquired aplastic anemia (dated by TCRdb to the late 2010s). Concerning the study at large: DNA extracted from sorted CD4+ and CD8+ cells had a mean of about 3 ug, with a range of about 0.18 to 27.4 ug. CD8+CD57+ expansion was defined as frequency above the mean frequency observed in healthy subjects.

The germline V gene sets CDR1 to SGHVS and CDR2 to FQNEAQ. The CDR3 has 16 amino acids, counting the end cysteine and phenylalanine. Left in the record is the CDR3 DNA by itself, 48 bases read in frame from the first base. Summary of the overall study and its limitations: Twenty-nine CD8+ CDR3 sequences were shared between patients and controls but appeared highly expressed in patients and within their immunodominant clones. Patients and healthy controls showed no significant difference in CD8+ Simpson's diversity (P=0.060).

Patients chosen for sequencing had shown expansion of CD8+CD57+ cells by flow cytometry. Every patient had severe acquired aplastic anemia, diagnosed using the International Study of Aplastic Anemia and Agranulocytosis and Camitta criteria. At the time blood was sampled, none of the patients had received any therapy. In the study, sorted CD4+ and CD8+ blood T cells from patients with severe aplastic anemia and from healthy subjects underwent deep sequencing of TCR repertoires. In the USA, patient enrollment took place under clinicaltrials.gov protocols 00001620, 01623167, 00001397, 00071045, 00081523 and 00961064. Ficoll-Paque density gradient centrifugation was used to isolate peripheral blood mononuclear cells. Before DNA was extracted, CD4+ and CD8+ T cells were sorted using either FACS or magnetic beads. Profiling of TCR beta VDJ combinations and CDR3 sequences used genomic DNA as the template. TCR repertoire sequencing was run on an Illumina HiSeq 2000. The authors' analysis ran thus. TRBV/TRBJ rearrangement plots, CDR3 size and DJ length profiles, and Simpson's diversity index were used to assess repertoires. The most abundant DNA sequence in the deep sequencing data was taken as the immunodominant clone. CDR3 amino acid sequences were checked for sharing across subjects and were also compared against the VDJdb database and published repertoires. Starting from the raw public reads, TCRdb applied fastp trimming at Q25, assembled clones with MiXCR and retained in-frame beta chains. Rows are combined by CDR3 protein, so each entry shows the most common genes and DNA. None of the V and J calls come from the authors' own analysis; TCRdb made them. Present in this sample are approximately 250,000 distinct CDR3 sequences, approximately 86% of which were seen just once. The ten largest make up about two fifths of the sample.

The chain employs TRBV7-8 and TRBJ2-1; matching of 6 bases hints at TRBD2 as the D gene. Sequencing was carried out using sorted CD4+, CD8+, or CD8+CD57+ T cells (not recorded which) from PBMCs. The clonotype was recovered from a human donor with aplastic anemia. CDR3 reads: CASSLGGGNDQDDQFF. The sequence in DNA is TGTGCCAGCAGCTTAGGGGGAGGAAACGATCAGGATGATCAGTTCTTC. Beyond the CDR3, the reference TRBV7-8 and TRBJ2-1 genes provide the residues; the full variable domain reads: GAGVSQSPRYKVAKRGQDVALRCDPISGHVSLFWYQQALGQGPEFLTYFQNEAQLDKSGLPSDRFFAERPEGSVSTLKIQRTQQEDSAVYLCASSLGGGNDQDDQFFGPGTRLTVL.